This TCR beta chain was documented in a study of T cell responses to AZD1222 COVID-19 vaccine. Remarks on this clone: Antigen: not known.

Study conclusions and caveats: The sample set comprised mostly white British donors with more females, and clonal diversity was possibly underestimated. Repertoires were obtained solely post-peak T cell response. Researchers report vaccine-associated CD4 TCRs spanning spike, with dominance at 160-218 and 743-854.

The length of the CDR3 is 15 residues. CDR1 and CDR2 (germline): MNHEY, SVGAGI. With 7 bases removed from V and 2 bases from J, the gap between germline ends came to 15 bases. The assay was immunoSEQ multiplex PCR, and TCRdb's table has in-frame clones only and misses some. Of approximately 70,000 clones in the sample, 82% were seen once. This clonotype originated in an adult in good health. Sequenced here: peripheral blood, sampled on day 0 of AZD1222 vaccination. J is TRBJ2-4 and V is TRBV6-5; a weak D match, TRBD1 (6 bases). CDR3 protein: CASTPGQGTKNIQYF. CDR3 bases: TGTGCCAGCACCCCAGGCCAGGGGACCAAAAACATTCAGTACTTC.